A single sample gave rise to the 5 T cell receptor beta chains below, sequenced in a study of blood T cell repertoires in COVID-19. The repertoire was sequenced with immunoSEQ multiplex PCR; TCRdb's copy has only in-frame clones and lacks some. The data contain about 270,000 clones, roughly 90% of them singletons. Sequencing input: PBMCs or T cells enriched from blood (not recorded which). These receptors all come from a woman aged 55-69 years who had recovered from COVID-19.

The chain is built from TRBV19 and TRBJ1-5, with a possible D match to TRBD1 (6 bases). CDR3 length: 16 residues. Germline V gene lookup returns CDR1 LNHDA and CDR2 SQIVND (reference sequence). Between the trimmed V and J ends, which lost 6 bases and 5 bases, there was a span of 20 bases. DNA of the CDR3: TGTGCCAGTAGCCCATCCGTGGGGGCTAGGGATCAGCCCCAGCATTTT. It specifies CASSPSVGARDQPQHF.

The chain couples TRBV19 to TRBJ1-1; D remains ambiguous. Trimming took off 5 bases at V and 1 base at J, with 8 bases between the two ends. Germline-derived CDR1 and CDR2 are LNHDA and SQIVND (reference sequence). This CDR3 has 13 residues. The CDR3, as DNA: TGTGCCAGTAGTCCTGCGGGGAACACTGAAGCTTTCTTT. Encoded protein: CASSPAGNTEAFF. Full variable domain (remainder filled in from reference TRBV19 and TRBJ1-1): DGGITQSPKYLFRKEGQNVTLSCEQNLNHDAMYWYRQDPGQGLRLIYYSQIVNDFQKGDIAEGYSVSREKKESFPLTVTSAQKNPTAFYLCASSPAGNTEAFFGQGTRLTVV.

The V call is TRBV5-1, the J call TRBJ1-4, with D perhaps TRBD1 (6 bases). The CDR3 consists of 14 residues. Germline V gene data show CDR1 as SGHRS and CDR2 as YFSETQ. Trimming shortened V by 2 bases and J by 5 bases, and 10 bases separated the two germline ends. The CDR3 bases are TGCGCCAGCAGCTTCGCCGGGACAAATGAAAAACTGTTTTTT. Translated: CASSFAGTNEKLFF.

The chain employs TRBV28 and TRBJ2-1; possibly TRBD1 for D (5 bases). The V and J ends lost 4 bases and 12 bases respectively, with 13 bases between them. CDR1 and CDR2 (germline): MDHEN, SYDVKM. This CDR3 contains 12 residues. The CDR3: CASSSLDRGQFF. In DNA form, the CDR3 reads TGTGCCAGCAGTTCTCTAGATAGGGGGCAGTTCTTC.

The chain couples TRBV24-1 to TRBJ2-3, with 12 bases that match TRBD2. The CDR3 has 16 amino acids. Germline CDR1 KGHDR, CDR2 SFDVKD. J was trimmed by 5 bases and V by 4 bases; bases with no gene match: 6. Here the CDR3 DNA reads TGTGCCACCAGTGAGACTAGCGGGAGATTATTAGATACGCAGTATTTT. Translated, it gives CATSETSGRLLDTQYF.